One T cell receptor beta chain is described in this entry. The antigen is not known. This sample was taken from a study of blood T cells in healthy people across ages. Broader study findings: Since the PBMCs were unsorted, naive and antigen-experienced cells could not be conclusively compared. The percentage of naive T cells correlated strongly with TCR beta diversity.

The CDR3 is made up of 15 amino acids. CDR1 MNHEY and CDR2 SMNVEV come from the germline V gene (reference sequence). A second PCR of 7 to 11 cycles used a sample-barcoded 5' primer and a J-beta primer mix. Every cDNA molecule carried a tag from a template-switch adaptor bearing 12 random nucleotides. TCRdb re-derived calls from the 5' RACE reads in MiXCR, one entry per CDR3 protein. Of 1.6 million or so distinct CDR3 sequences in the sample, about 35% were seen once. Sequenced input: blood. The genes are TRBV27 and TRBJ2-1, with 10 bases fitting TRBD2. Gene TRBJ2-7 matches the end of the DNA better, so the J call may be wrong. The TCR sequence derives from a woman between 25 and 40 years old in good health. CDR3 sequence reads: CASRIAGGLYNEQYF. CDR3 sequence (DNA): TGTGCCAGCAGAATAGCGGGGGGCCTCTACAATGAGCAGTACTTC.